This T cell receptor (beta chain) was obtained from a study of T cell repertoires in cytomegalovirus infection. In its sample, this clonotype was seen many times. Antigen: not known. The CDR3 totals 11 residues. V dropped 1 base and J dropped 8 bases, with 5 bases sitting between them. TCRdb analysed the reads with MiXCR anew, one entry per CDR3 protein. The sample lists about 270,000 distinct CDR3 sequences, about 20% seen once, with about 21% in the top ten. The chain joins TRBV12-3 or TRBV12-4 to TRBJ1-2; D is unresolved. This receptor was taken from a human donor in good health (CMV status not recorded). Some clones in this sample may be carry-over from other donors' samples. The sample was cultured PBMCs, taken from culture after CMV antigen stimulation. CDR3: CASSLEAGYTF. The CDR3 region has the DNA TGTGCCAGCAGTTTAGAGGCGGGCTACACCTTC.